This T cell receptor beta chain was recorded in a study of control samples from healthy donors and cancer patients. The assay was immunoSEQ multiplex PCR, and TCRdb's table has in-frame clones only and misses some. The sample shows about 160,000 clones, 95% to 96% of them seen only once. Trimming cost V 6 bases and J 4 bases, with 12 bases left between them. CDR1 MNHEY and CDR2 SVGAGI come from the germline V gene. CDR3 length: 13 amino acids. A single count supports this clone. This sequence originates from a woman younger than 45 in good health. The sample consisted of blood. The rearrangement links TRBV6-5 to TRBJ1-2; weak D call: TRBD1 (6 bases). The CDR3 DNA reads TGTGCCAGCAGCAAGGACAGCCTCTATGGCTACACCTTC. This translates into CASSKDSLYGYTF.